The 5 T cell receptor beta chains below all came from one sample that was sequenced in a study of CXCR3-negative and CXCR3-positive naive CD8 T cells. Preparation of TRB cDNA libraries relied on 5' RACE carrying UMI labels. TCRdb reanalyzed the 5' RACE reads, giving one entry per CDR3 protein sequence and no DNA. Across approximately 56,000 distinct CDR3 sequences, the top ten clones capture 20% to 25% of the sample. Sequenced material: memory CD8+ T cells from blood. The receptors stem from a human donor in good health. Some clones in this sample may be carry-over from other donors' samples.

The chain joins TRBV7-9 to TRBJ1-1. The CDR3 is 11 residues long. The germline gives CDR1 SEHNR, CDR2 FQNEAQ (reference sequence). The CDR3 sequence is CASSSNTEAFF. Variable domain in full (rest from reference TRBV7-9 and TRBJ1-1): DTGVSQNPRHKITKRGQNVTFRCDPISEHNRLYWYRQTLGQGPEFLTYFQNEAQLEKSRLLSDRFSAERPKGSFSTLEIQRTEQGDSAMYLCASSSNTEAFFGQGTRLTVV.

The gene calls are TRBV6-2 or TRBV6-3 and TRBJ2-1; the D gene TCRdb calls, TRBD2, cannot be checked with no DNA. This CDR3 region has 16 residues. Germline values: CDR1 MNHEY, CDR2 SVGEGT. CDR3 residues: CASSSQAGGPDNEQFF.

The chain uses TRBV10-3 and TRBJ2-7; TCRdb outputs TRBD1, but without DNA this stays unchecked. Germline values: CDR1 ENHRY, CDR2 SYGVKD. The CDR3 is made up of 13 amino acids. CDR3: CAIRTDGTYEQYF.

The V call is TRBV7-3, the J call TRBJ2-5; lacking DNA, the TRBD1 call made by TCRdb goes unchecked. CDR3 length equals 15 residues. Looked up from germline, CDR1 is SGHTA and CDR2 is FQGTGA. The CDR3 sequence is CASSSYRGTTETQYF. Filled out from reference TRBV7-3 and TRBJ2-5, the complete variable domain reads GAGVSQTPSNKVTEKGKYVELRCDPISGHTALYWYRQSLGQGPEFLIYFQGTGAADDSGLPNDRFFAVRPEGSVSTLKIQRTERGDSAVYLCASSSYRGTTETQYFGPGTRLLVL.

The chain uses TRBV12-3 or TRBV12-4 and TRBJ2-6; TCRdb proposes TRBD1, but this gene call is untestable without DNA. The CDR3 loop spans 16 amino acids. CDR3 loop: CASSLYALAGANVLTF.